Each of the 3 T cell receptor beta chains below was sequenced from the same sample in a study of early T cells in non-severe SARS-CoV-2 infection. TCRdb recomputed calls from the 5' RACE reads with MiXCR, one row per CDR3 protein. Seen here are approximately 70,000 distinct CDR3 sequences, roughly an eighth observed once, and the top ten hold 11% to 15%. Material for sequencing was whole blood. Every receptor here comes from an adult who was a healthcare worker with PCR-confirmed SARS-CoV-2 infection or an uninfected control (not recorded which).

There are many counts of this clonotype. The chain couples TRBV2 to TRBJ1-1, with D perhaps TRBD1 (5 bases). V lost 7 bases and J 4 bases, leaving 16 bases between the germline ends. The CDR3 consists of 14 residues. Per the germline V gene, CDR1 is SNHLY and CDR2 is FYNNEI. The CDR3 bases are TGTGCCAGCAACGGGGCGGGAGCGATCACTGAAGCTTTCTTT. It encodes CASNGAGAITEAFF.

This rearrangement joins TRBV20-1 to TRBJ1-5; D unresolved. With 6 bases removed from V and 0 bases from J, the gap between germline ends came to 9 bases. CDR3 length: 13 amino acids. CDR1 is DFQATT, CDR2 SNEGSKA, per germline (reference sequence). In DNA, the CDR3 is TGCAGTGCCGGAGGGTATAGCAATCAGCCCCAGCATTTT. Protein: CSAGGYSNQPQHF.

This clonotype was recorded at least ten times. The chain has TRBV7-8 and TRBJ2-7, with D possibly TRBD2 on 5 matching bases. This CDR3 comprises 15 residues. CDR1 is SGHVS and CDR2 is FQNEAQ in the germline V gene. V was trimmed by 0 bases and J by 5 bases, leaving 14 bases between them. The chain's CDR3 is CASSLAPGMVDEQYF. CDR3 DNA: TGTGCCAGCAGCTTAGCTCCCGGGATGGTAGACGAGCAGTACTTC.